The TCR beta chain under discussion was sequenced for a study of cytomegalovirus exposure and HLA in healthy donors. Notes on the study in general: Later analysis revealed greater clonal expansion in HLA-associated TCR beta chains than in equally common others. Analyses of presence/absence relied on an assumption of roughly uniform sequencing depth across donors.

CDR1 and CDR2 (germline): SGHTA, FQGNSA. V lost 1 base, J lost 3 bases, and 16 bases lay in between. The CDR3 is 16 amino acids. Participants comprised healthy donors of bone marrow. The primer mix had 60 Vbeta and 13 Jbeta primers. Generated by immunoSEQ multiplex PCR, the TCRdb table keeps only in-frame clones and is missing some. Of about 200,000 clones in the sample, about 76% were seen once. A note on this clone: As yet, its antigen is unknown.

The chain couples TRBV7-2 to TRBJ2-7; D might be TRBD2 (6 bases). Sequenced material: PBMCs. The TCR comes from a male donor in good health and CMV-seropositive. The CDR3 loop reads CASSLGSGQLFYEQYF. CDR3 DNA sequence: TGTGCCAGCAGCTTAGGTAGCGGACAACTATTCTACGAGCAGTACTTC.